This T cell receptor beta chain was captured in a study of cytomegalovirus exposure and HLA in healthy donors. The CDR3 is 17 residues long. Between the trimmed V and J ends, which lost 4 bases and 2 bases, there was a span of 21 bases. Germline V gives CDR1 SGHRS, CDR2 YFSETQ. It was with 60 Vbeta and 13 Jbeta primers that the PCR ran. Profiled with immunoSEQ multiplex PCR; TCRdb holds only in-frame clones, not every one. There are roughly 56,000 clones in the sample; about four fifths occur only once, and over 2% lies in the top ten. Specimen: PBMCs. This chain joins TRBV5-1 and TRBJ1-1; D may be TRBD1 (5 bases). The receptor was isolated from a boy aged 10-17 years in good health and CMV-seropositive. CDR3 DNA sequence: TGCGCCAGCAGCGGTTTCGGGACTACCTTAAGTAACACTGAAGCTTTCTTT. It encodes CASSGFGTTLSNTEAFF.